The TCR beta chain described here comes from a study of CD8+ T cells in alopecia areata. Treatment defined: oral pan-JAK inhibitor, 5-10 mg twice daily. Study-wide results and caveats: While tofacitinib was given, many expanded lesional clones persisted in scalp and blood. Whether baseline CD8+ expansion is linked to response remains uncertain, given a single nonresponder.

As the sequencing template, cDNA was produced by extracting RNA and reverse transcribing it. Only in-frame clones appear in the TCRdb table, and some are missing; sequencing was by immunoSEQ multiplex PCR. This table holds more than 95,000 clones, under 65% found once. This clone was detected only a few times. Its antigen remains unidentified. Other nucleotide sequences from this sample produce the same CDR3. This clonotype was sampled from a human donor with alopecia areata. The sample was CD4+ T cells sorted from blood, taken at week 4, from a patient treated with tofacitinib.

This chain's CDR3 is CASSLGQANTEAFF. The CDR3 DNA reads TGCGCCAGCAGCTTGGGACAGGCGAACACTGAAGCTTTCTTT. The chain joins TRBV5-1 to TRBJ1-1, with TRBD1 as a possible D gene (6 bases). Trimming stripped 0 bases from V and 1 base from J, with 7 bases between. This CDR3 is 14 amino acids long. Germline-derived CDR1 and CDR2 are SGHRS and YFSETQ.